The 4 T cell receptor beta chains listed next were all sequenced from one sample in a study of monozygotic twins with inflammatory bowel disease. TCRdb re-called the 5' RACE reads; every CDR3 protein appears as one record, without DNA. Its clone listing holds approximately 400,000 distinct CDR3 sequences. Sequences were obtained from blood. The receptor source for this set is a human donor with ulcerative colitis or Crohn's disease, or a healthy co-twin of an affected twin (not recorded which).

The chain combines TRBV4-3 with TRBJ1-2; TCRdb's D gene call, TRBD1, goes unchecked for lack of DNA. The CDR3 contains 15 residues. From germline, CDR1 is LGHNA and CDR2 YSLEER. The CDR3 protein is CASSQDTGWDYGYTF.

V gene TRBV27 combines with J gene TRBJ1-5. The CDR3 is 15 residues long. Germline lookup yields CDR1 MNHEY and CDR2 SMNVEV (reference sequence). The CDR3 spells CASSLSGTAGQPQHF.

V and J are TRBV20-1 and TRBJ2-3; TCRdb lists TRBD2, though no DNA is available to test this call. CDR3 size: 13 residues. Looked up from germline, CDR1 is DFQATT and CDR2 is SNEGSKA (reference sequence). This chain's CDR3 is CSAEGTSGSEQYF.

The CDR3 sequence is CAWSVGGPEAFF. The rearrangement links TRBV30 to TRBJ1-1. Germline V gene sequence: CDR1 GTSNPN, CDR2 SVGIG (reference sequence). The CDR3 is 12 amino acids.